This T cell receptor beta chain originates from a study of cytomegalovirus exposure and HLA in healthy donors. Study information: Counted in an early data release were 65 million to 100 million unique TCRs from HLA-typed donors. Study-level findings and limits: Specificity of three CMV-associated chains for CMV antigens was verified in vitro. Reported findings show TCR beta sequences accurately forecast HLA-A and HLA-B alleles in most subjects.

Donors consisted of healthy bone marrow donors. Notes on this clone: What it binds is unknown.

The PCR employed 60 Vbeta primers together with 13 Jbeta primers. TCRdb's table, derived via immunoSEQ multiplex PCR, lists solely in-frame clones and lacks some. The repertoire holds approximately 99,000 clones, with 81% as singletons. The sample consisted of PBMCs. This clonotype originated in a man aged 35 to 55 in good health and CMV-seropositive.

CDR3 residues: CASSWAGSAYEQYF. The DNA of the CDR3 is TGTGCCAGCAGCTGGGCGGGGTCCGCCTACGAGCAGTACTTC. J is TRBJ2-7 and V is TRBV7-8; the D gene is possibly TRBD2 (6 bases). Trimming took off 4 bases at V and 2 bases at J, with 12 bases between the two ends. The CDR3 spans 14 residues. Germline V lookup: CDR1 SGHVS, CDR2 FQNEAQ.